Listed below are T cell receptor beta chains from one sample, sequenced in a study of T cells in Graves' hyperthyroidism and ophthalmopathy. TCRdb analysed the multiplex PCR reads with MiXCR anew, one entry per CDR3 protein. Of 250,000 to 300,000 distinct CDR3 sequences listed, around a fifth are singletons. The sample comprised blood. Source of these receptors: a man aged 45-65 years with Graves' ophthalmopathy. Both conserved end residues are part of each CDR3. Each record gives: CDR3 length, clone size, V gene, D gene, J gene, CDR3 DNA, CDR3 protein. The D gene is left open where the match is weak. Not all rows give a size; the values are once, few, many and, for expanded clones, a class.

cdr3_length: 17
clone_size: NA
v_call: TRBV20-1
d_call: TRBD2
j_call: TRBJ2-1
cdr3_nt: TGCAGTGCCGCTAGCGCCTCCTGGCGGGAGGTGGACAATGAGCAGTTCTTC
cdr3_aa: CSAASASWREVDNEQFF

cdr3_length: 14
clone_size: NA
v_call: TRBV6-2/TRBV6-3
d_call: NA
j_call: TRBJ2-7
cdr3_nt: TGTGCCAGCAGTGCGTCCCCGGGGAGCTACGAGCAGTACTTC
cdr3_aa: CASSASPGSYEQYF

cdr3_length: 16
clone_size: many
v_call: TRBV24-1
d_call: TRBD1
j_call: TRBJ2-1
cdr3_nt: TGTGCCACCAGTGCCTCCGGGACAGGGAAGTACAATGAGCAGTTCTTC
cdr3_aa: CATSASGTGKYNEQFF

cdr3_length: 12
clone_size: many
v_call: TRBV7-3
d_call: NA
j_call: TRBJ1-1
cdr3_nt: TGTGCCAGCAGCTCAGGGTCAGCTGAAGCTTTCTTT
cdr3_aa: CASSSGSAEAFF

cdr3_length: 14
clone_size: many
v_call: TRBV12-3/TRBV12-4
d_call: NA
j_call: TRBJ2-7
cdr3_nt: TGTGCCAGCAGATCCAACAGGGATAGCCACGAGCAGTACTTC
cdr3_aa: CASRSNRDSHEQYF

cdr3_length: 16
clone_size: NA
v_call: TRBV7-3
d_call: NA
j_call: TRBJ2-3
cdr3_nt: TGTGCCAGCAGCTTAAGGGGTGGGGCAGGGCTGGATACGCAGTATTTT
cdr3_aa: CASSLRGGAGLDTQYF

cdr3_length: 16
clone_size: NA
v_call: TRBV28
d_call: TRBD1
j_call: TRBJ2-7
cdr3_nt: TGTGCCAGCAGTACCCCAGGGACAGGGGGCGTCGACGAGCAGTACTTC
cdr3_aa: CASSTPGTGGVDEQYF

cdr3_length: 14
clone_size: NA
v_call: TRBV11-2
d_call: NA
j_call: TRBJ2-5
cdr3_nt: TGTGCCAGCAGCTTAAAAGGGGGCCAAGAGACCCAGTACTTC
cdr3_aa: CASSLKGGQETQYF

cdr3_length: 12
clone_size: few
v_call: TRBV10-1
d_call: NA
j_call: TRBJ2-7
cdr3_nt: TGCGCCAGCAGTAGTAACCCCTACGAGCAGTACTTC
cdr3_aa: CASSSNPYEQYF

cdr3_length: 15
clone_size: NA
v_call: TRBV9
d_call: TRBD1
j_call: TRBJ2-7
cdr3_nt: TGTGCCAGCAGCGTGGGGGACAGGGTGACCTACGAGCAGTACTTC
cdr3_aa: CASSVGDRVTYEQYF

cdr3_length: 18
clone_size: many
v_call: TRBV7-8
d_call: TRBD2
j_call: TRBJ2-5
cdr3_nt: TGTGCCAGCAGCTTATTCGGGGGACTAGCGGGAGTTAAAGAGACCCAGTACTTC
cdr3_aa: CASSLFGGLAGVKETQYF

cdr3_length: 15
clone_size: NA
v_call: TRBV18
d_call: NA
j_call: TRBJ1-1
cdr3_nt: TGTGCCAGCTCACCACTGGAGACAGCGAACACTGAAGCTTTCTTT
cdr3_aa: CASSPLETANTEAFF

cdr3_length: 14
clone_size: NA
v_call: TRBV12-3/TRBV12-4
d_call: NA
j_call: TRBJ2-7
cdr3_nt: TGTGCCAGCACCGGGGTCGCAGGGCTCGACGAGCAGTACTTC
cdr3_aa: CASTGVAGLDEQYF

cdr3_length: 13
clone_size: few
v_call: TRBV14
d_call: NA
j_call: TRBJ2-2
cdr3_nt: TGTGCCAGCAGCCAGGTTTATGCCGGGGAGCTGTTTTTT
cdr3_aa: CASSQVYAGELFF

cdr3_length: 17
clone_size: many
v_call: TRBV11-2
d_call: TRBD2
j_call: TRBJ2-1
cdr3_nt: TGTGCCAGCAGCTCGACAACTAGCGGCCGCCTCAACAATGAGCAGTTCTTC
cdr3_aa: CASSSTTSGRLNNEQFF

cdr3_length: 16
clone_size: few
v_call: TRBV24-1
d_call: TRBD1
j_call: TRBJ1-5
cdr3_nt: TGTGCCACCAGTGATTTCCGGGACAGAAGTAATCAGCCCCAGCATTTT
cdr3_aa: CATSDFRDRSNQPQHF

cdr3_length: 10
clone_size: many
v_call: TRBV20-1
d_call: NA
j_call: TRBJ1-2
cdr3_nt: TGCAGTGCTGCCAACTATGGCTACACCTTC
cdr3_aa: CSAANYGYTF

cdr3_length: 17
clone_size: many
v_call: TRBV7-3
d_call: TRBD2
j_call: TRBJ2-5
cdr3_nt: TGTGCCAGCAGCTTAGTCGGGAGGGGCCAGGGTTTAGAGACCCAGTACTTC
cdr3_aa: CASSLVGRGQGLETQYF

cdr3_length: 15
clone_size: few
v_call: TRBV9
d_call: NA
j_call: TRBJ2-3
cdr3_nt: TGTGCCAGCAGCGTAATGACGGGGGGCACAGATACGCAGTATTTT
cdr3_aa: CASSVMTGGTDTQYF

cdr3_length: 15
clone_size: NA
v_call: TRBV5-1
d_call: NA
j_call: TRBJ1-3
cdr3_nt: TGCGCCAGCCTACAAAGACTGAGCTCTGGAAACACCATATATTTT
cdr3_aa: CASLQRLSSGNTIYF

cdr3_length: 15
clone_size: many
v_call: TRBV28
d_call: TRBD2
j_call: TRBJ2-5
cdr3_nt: TGTGCCAGCAGTATGTGGGCTAGCGGACAAGAGACCCAGTACTTC
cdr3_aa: CASSMWASGQETQYF

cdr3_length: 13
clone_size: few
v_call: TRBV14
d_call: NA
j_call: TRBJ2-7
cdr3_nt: TGTGCCAGCAGCCGGGGTAGCGATTACGAGCAGTACTTC
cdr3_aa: CASSRGSDYEQYF

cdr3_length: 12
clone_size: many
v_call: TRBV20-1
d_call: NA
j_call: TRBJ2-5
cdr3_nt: TGCAGTGCTAGAAAACATCGTGAGACCCAGTACTTC
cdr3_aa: CSARKHRETQYF

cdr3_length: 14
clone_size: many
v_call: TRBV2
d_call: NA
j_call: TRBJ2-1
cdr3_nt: TGTGCCAGCAGGGCTGACGCGCCCTACAATGAGCAGTTCTTC
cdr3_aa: CASRADAPYNEQFF

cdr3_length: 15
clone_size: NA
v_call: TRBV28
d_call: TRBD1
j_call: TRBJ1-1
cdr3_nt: TGTGCCAGCAGCCCTGGGAACGTTGGGACAGCTGAAGCTTTCTTT
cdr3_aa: CASSPGNVGTAEAFF

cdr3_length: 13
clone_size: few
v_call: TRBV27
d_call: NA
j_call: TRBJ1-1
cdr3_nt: TGTGCCAGCAGTCTCCGGGAGGGCACTGAAGCTTTCTTT
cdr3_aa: CASSLREGTEAFF

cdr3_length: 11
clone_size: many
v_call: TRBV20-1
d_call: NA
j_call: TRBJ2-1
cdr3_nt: TGCAGTGCTAAAACTCGAGATGAGCAGTTCTTC
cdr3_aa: CSAKTRDEQFF

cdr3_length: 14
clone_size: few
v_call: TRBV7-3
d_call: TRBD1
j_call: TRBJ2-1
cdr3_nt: TGTGCCAGCAGCTTAAACTACAGGGGTGATGAGCAGTTCTTC
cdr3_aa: CASSLNYRGDEQFF

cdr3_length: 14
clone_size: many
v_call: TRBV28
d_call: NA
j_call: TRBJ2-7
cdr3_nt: TGTGCCAGCAGGTTTCAGGGGAACTCCTACGAGCAGTACTTC
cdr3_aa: CASRFQGNSYEQYF

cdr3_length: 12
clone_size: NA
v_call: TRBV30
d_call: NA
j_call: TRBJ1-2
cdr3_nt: TGTGCCTGGAGTCCTATGGATTCTGGCTACACCTTC
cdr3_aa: CAWSPMDSGYTF

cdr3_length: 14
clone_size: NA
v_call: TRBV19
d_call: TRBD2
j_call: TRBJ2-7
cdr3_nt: TGTGCCACCCGAAAAGCGGGAGGCGGGTACGAGCAGTACTTC
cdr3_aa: CATRKAGGGYEQYF

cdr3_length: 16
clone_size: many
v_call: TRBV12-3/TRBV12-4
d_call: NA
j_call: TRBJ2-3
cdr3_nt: TGTGCCAGCAGTTTAAGGGATCCGGGTTTCCTAGATACGCAGTATTTT
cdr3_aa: CASSLRDPGFLDTQYF

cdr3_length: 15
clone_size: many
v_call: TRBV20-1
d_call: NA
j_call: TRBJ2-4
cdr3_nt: TGCAGTGCCTCCGGTTGGGACACCCCAAAAAACATTCAGTACTTC
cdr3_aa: CSASGWDTPKNIQYF

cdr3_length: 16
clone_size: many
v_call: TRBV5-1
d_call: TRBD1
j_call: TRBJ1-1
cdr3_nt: TGCGCCAGCAGCCGGGGCTCGACAGGGGCGAACACTGAAGCTTTCTTT
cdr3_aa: CASSRGSTGANTEAFF

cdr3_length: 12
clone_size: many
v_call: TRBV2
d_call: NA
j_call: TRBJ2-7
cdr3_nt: TGTGCCACCTTAAGAGGGCTGGACGAGCAGTACTTC
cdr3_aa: CATLRGLDEQYF

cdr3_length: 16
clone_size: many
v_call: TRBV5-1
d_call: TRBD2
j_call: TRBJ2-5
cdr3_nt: TGCGCCAGCAGGTCGGGATCTAGCGGGAACCAAGAGACCCAGTACTTC
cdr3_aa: CASRSGSSGNQETQYF

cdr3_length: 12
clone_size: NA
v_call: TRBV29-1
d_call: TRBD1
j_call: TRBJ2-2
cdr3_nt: TGCAGCGTGGGACAGGGAACCGGGGAGCTGTTTTTT
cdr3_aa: CSVGQGTGELFF

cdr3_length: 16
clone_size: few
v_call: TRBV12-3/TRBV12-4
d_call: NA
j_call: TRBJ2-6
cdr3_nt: TGTGCCAGCAGCCTAAGGGGGGTAGGGGGGGCCAACGTCCTGACTTTC
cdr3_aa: CASSLRGVGGANVLTF

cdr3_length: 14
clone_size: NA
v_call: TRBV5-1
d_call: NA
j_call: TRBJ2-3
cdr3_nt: TGCGCCAGCAGCTTAAACAGAGGCTCTGAGACGCAGTATTTT
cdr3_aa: CASSLNRGSETQYF

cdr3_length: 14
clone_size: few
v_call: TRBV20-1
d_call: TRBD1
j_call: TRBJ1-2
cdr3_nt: TGCAGTGCTCCCTTACACAGGGGGGACTATGGCTACACCTTC
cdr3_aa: CSAPLHRGDYGYTF

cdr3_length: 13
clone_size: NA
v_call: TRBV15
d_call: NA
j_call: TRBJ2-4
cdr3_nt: TGTGCCACCAGCGGGGGCTCCAAAAACATTCAGTACTTC
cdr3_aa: CATSGGSKNIQYF

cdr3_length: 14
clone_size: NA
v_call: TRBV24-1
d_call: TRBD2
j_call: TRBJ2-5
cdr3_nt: TGTGCCACCCAAGGGGTAGCGGGAAAAGAGACCCAGTACTTC
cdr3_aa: CATQGVAGKETQYF

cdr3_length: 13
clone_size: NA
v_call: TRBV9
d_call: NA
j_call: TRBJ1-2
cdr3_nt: TGTGCCAGCAGCGGCGAAGGATTGAATGGCTACACCTTC
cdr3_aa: CASSGEGLNGYTF

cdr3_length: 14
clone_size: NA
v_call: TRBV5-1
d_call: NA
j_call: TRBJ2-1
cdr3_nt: TGCGCCAGCAGCTTGAACTCCCGTAGGAATGAGCAGTTCTTC
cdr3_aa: CASSLNSRRNEQFF

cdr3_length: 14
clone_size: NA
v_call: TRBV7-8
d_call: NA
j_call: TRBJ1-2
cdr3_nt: TGTGCCAGCAGTTCCCCCACGACCCCCTATGGCTACACCTTC
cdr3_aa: CASSSPTTPYGYTF

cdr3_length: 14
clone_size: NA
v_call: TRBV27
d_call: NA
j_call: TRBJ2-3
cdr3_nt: TGTGCCAGCAGTATCCTCACAGGGAAGGCTACGCAGTATTTT
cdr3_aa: CASSILTGKATQYF

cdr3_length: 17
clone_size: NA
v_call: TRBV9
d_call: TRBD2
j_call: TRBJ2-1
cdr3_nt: TGTGCCAGCAGCGGCTTTTCCGGGACTAGCGGATACAATGAGCAGTTCTTC
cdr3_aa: CASSGFSGTSGYNEQFF

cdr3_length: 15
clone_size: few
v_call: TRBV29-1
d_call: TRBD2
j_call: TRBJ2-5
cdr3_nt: TGCAGCGTCAGGCGGGGACTAGCGGTGGTAGAGACCCAGTACTTC
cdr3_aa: CSVRRGLAVVETQYF

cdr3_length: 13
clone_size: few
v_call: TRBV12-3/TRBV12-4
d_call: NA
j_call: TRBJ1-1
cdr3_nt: TGTGCCAGCAGTTACCCCGGGTCCAATGAAGCTTTCTTT
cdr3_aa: CASSYPGSNEAFF

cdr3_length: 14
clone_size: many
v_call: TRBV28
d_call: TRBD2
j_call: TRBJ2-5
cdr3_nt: TGTGCCAGCAGTCCGGTGGGCGGGGGAGAGACCCAGTACTTC
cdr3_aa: CASSPVGGGETQYF

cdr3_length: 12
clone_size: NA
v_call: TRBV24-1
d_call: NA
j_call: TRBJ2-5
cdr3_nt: TGTGCCACGGGGCAGTACCAAGAGACCCAGTACTTC
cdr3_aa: CATGQYQETQYF